This T cell receptor (beta chain) stems from a study of T cells in Graves' hyperthyroidism and ophthalmopathy. Background on the study: Upon initial diagnosis and before any treatment, peripheral blood was collected.

Overall study results and limits: Most thyroid clonotypes expanded above 0.001 were also detected in blood.

Ophthalmopathy cases scored 3 or more on the Clinical Activity Score and 4 or more on NOSPECS grade, with duration below 3 months. Germline V gene data show CDR1 as MGHRA and CDR2 as YSYEKL. The V segment lost 6 bases and the J segment 2 bases; nucleotides outside the gene matches: 9. This CDR3 contains 17 residues. This clonotype was counted a few times. No antigen is known for it. Using RNA transcripts as the source, TCR beta CDR3 regions were amplified. The HTBI primer set drove a first-round RT-PCR of the TCR CDR3. Using its own MiXCR run on the multiplex PCR reads, TCRdb lists one record per CDR3 protein. The table includes about 250,000 distinct CDR3 sequences, approximately 25% detected once.

This TCR came from a middle-aged woman with Graves' ophthalmopathy. The source material was blood. The chain carries TRBV4-1 and TRBJ2-2; 10 positions match TRBD1. CDR3 sequence: CASRVPGQGLNTGELFF. The DNA of the CDR3 is TGCGCCAGCAGAGTTCCGGGACAGGGGTTAAACACCGGGGAGCTGTTTTTT.